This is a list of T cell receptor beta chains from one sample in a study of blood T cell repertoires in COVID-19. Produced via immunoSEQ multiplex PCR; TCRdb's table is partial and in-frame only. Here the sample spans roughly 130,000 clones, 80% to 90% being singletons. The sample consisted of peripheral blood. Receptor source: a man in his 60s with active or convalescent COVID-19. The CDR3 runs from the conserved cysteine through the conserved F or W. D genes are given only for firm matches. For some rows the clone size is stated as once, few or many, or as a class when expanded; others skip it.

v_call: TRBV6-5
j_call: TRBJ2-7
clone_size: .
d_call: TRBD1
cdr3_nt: TGTGCCAGCAGAGCAGGGGGAAGCTCCTACGAGCAGTACTTC
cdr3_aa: CASRAGGSSYEQYF

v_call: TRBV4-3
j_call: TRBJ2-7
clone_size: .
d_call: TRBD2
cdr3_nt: TGCGCCAGCAGCCGGCAAGCGGGAGGAGGGGAGCAGTACTTC
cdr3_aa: CASSRQAGGGEQYF

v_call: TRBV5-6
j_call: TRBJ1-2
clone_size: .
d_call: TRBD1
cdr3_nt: TGTGCCAGCAGTTCGGGACAGGGGCATGGCTACACCTTC
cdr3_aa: CASSSGQGHGYTF

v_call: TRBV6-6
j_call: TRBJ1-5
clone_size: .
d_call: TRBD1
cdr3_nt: TGTGCCAGCAGTCTCGGACAGGGGACTGATAGCAATCAGCCCCAGCATTTT
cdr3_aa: CASSLGQGTDSNQPQHF

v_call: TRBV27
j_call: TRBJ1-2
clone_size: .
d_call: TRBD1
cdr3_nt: TGTGCCAGCAGGGGGAGGACAGGTCTTTTTGGCTACACCTTC
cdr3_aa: CASRGRTGLFGYTF

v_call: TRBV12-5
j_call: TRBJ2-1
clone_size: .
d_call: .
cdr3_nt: TGTGCTAGTGCCAACGGTCGAGCCGTCAATGAGCAGTTCTTC
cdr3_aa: CASANGRAVNEQFF

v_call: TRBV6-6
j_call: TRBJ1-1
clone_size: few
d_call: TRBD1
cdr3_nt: TGTGCCAGCTGTCGGGACAGCTTGAACACTGAAGCTTTCTTT
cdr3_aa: CASCRDSLNTEAFF

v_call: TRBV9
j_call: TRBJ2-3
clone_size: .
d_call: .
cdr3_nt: TGTGCCAGCAGCGTAGGAGAATTTACAGATACGCAGTATTTT
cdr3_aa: CASSVGEFTDTQYF

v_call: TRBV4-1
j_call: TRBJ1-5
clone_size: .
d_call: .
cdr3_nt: TGCGCCAGCAGCCATACTAGGAGTCAGCCCCAGCATTTT
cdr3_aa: CASSHTRSQPQHF

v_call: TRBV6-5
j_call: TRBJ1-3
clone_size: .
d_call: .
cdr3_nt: TGTGCCAGCAGATCCAGTGGAAACACCATATATTTT
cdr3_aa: CASRSSGNTIYF

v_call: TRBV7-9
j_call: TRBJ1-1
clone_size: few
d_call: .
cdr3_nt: TGTGCCAGCAGCCCCCCTACGCCTGAAGCTTTCTTT
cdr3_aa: CASSPPTPEAFF

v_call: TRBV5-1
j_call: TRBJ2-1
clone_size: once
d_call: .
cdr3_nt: TGCGCCAGCAGCTTAGCGGGCCGCTCCTACAATGAGCAGTTCTTC
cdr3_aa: CASSLAGRSYNEQFF

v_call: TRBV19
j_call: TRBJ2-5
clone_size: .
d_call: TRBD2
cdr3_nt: TGTGCCAGTAGTGGGACTAGCGGGAGGCAAGAGACCCAGTACTTC
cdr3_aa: CASSGTSGRQETQYF

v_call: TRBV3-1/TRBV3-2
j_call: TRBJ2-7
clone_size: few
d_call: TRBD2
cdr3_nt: TGTGCCAGCAGCCAGCAAAGGACTAGCGGCTACGAGCAGTACTTC
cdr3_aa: CASSQQRTSGYEQYF

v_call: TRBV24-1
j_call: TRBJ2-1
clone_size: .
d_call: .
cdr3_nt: TGTGCCACCAGTGATATCCGAAGAGGGCAGGACAATGAGCAGTTCTTC
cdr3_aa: CATSDIRRGQDNEQFF

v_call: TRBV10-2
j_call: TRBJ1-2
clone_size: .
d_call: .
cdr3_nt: TGCGCCAGCAGTGAAGGGGGAAATGGCTATGGCTACACCTTC
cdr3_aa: CASSEGGNGYGYTF

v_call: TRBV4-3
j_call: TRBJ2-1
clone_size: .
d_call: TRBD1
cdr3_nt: TGCGCCAGCAGCTTAACAGGGGGCTGGGATGAGCAGTTCTTC
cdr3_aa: CASSLTGGWDEQFF

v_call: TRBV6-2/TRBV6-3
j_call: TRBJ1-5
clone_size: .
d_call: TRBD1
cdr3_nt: TGTGCCAGCAGCCAACCCAGGGGGCTTATGAGCAATCAGCCCCAGCATTTT
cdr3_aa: CASSQPRGLMSNQPQHF

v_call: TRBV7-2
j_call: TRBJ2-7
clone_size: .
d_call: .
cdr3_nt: TGTGCCAGCAGCCCGTCTGGGGCTAGAGCCTACGAGCAGTACTTC
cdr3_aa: CASSPSGARAYEQYF

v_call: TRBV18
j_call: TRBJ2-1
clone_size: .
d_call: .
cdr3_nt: TGTGCCAGCTCACCACGCCGCGATGAGCAGTTCTTC
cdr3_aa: CASSPRRDEQFF

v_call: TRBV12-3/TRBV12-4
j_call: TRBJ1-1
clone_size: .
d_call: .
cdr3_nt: TGTGCCAGCAGTTTTGCAGGTCCGACTGAAGCTTTCTTT
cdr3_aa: CASSFAGPTEAFF

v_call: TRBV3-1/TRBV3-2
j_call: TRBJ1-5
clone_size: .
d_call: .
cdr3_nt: TGTGCCAGCAGCCACGGCAATCAGCCCCAGCATTTT
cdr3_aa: CASSHGNQPQHF

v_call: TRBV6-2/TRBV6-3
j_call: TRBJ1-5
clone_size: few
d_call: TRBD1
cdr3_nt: TGTGCCAGCAGTTTCGACAGGGCCCAGCCCCAGCATTTT
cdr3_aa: CASSFDRAQPQHF

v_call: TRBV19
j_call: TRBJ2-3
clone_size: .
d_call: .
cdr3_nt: TGTGCCAGTAGTCGAAGGACAGCCTCTACTAGCACAGATACGCAGTATTTT
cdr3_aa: CASSRRTASTSTDTQYF

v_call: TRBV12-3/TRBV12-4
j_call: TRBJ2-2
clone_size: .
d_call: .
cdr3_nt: TGTGCCAGCAGTCAAACAGGGTCCGGGGAGCTGTTTTTT
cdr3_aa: CASSQTGSGELFF

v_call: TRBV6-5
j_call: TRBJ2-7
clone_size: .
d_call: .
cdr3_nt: TGTGCCAGCAGTTACAGTCATACAGGGAGCGGCGAGCAGTACTTC
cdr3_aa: CASSYSHTGSGEQYF

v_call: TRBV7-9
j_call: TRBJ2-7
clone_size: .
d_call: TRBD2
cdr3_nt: TGTGCCAGCAGCCGGGCGGGAGACCTTCAGTACTTC
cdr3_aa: CASSRAGDLQYF

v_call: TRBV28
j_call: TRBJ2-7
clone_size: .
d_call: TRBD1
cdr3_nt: TGTGCCAGCATTGGGACAGGGGGTCCTCGGTACGAGCAGTACTTC
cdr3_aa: CASIGTGGPRYEQYF

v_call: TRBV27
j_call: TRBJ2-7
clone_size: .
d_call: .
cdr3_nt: TGTGCCAGCAGTTTATGGGGCGGCTACGAGCAGTACTTC
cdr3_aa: CASSLWGGYEQYF

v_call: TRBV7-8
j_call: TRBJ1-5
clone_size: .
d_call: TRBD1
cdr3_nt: TGTGCCAGCAGCCTGGACAGGGCTGTGGTTCAGCCCCAGCATTTT
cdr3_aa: CASSLDRAVVQPQHF

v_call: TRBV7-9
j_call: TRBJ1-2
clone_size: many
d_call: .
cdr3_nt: TGTGCCAGCAGCCCCCGGACACGAGATGGCTACACCTTC
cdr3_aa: CASSPRTRDGYTF

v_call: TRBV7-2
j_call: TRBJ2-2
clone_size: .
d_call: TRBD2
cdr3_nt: TGTGCCAGCAGCGCCTGGACTAGCGGGAGAGGGGAGCTGTTTTTT
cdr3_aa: CASSAWTSGRGELFF

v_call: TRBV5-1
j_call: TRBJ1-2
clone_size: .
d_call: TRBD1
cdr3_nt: TGCGCCAGCAGCTACGACATAGGACAGGGCTATGGCTACACCTTC
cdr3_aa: CASSYDIGQGYGYTF

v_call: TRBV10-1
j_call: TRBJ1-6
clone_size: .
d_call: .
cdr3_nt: TGCGCCAGCAGTGAGCTAGGGAAAGAGAGGGTCACCGAGGAGAATTCACCCCTCCACTTT
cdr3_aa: CASSELGKERVTEENSPLHF

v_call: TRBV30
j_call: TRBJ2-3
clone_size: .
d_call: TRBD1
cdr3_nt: TGTGCCTGGAACCGAGACAGGGGTGTAACAGATACGCAGTATTTT
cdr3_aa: CAWNRDRGVTDTQYF

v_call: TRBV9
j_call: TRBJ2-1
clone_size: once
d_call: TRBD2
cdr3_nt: TGTGCCAGCAGCTACTCCGGGACTAGCGCCAATGAGCAGTTCTTC
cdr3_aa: CASSYSGTSANEQFF